The text below deals with one T cell receptor beta chain. These data are taken from a study of shared clonotypes between healthy human individuals. The CDR3 extends over 15 amino acids. CDR1 is MDHEN and CDR2 is SYDVKM in the germline V gene. The V and J ends lost 3 bases and 4 bases respectively, with 15 bases between them. The assay was carried out at the deep level. Here immunoSEQ multiplex PCR was the method, and the copy in TCRdb shows in-frame clones only, minus some. The repertoire includes roughly 1.4 million clones, 98% of them detected once, and about 0.35% sits in the top ten. This receptor was identified in a man aged 25-45 years in good health. The V gene is TRBV28, the J gene TRBJ1-2, with a possible D match to TRBD1 (5 bases). The sequenced sample was naive CD4+ T cells sorted from blood. As to subset: CD45RA+ positively selected. This CDR3 reads CASSLGDRGVYGYTF. The CDR3 coding sequence is TGTGCCAGCAGTTTGGGGGATCGGGGGGTCTATGGCTACACCTTC.